The clone carrying this TCR beta chain was observed a handful of times. In the study's own analysis: For nucleated cells, counts were estimated from reference gene primer amplification. TCRdb's table, derived via immunoSEQ multiplex PCR, lists solely in-frame clones and lacks some. V and J calls plus clone size are reproduced from that table; the DNA served to infer D and trimming. The data show 70,000 to 95,000 clones, with approximately 86% seen just once and 4.8% held by the top ten. This sample was included in a study of blood T cell repertoires in COVID-19. As for the study in general: Specimens from acute and convalescent COVID-19 originated in the United States, Italy and Spain. In each case, the material was cDNA or gDNA derived from T cells, B-cell-depleted T cells, or PBMCs.

The CDR3 length is 14 residues. The ends were cut back, 3 bases at V and 0 bases at J, with 8 bases in the middle. Looked up from germline, CDR1 is GTSNPN and CDR2 is SVGIG (reference sequence). This TCR was sampled from a woman older than 75 with acute or convalescent COVID-19. Sample: peripheral blood. The gene calls are TRBV30 and TRBJ2-2, with D unresolved. The CDR3 protein is CAWRTQANTGELFF. As DNA, the CDR3 is TGTGCCTGGAGGACCCAGGCGAACACCGGGGAGCTGTTTTTT.